The clone carrying this TCR beta chain has just a few counts. Original handling: Amplification from reference gene primers served as the basis for estimated nucleated cell counts. The assay was immunoSEQ multiplex PCR, and TCRdb's table has in-frame clones only and misses some. V, J and clone size are taken as reported in that table, and D and trimming were inferred from the DNA itself. The repertoire holds 200,000 to 250,000 clones, with 70% to 90% as singletons. This record comes from a study of blood T cell repertoires in COVID-19. Overall study: Acute and convalescent COVID-19 samples came from the United States, Italy and Spain. Sample material is recorded as cDNA or gDNA derived from T cells, B-cell-depleted T cells, or PBMCs.

V was pared by 6 bases and J by 5 bases, with 5 bases of the junction left unmatched. CDR1 LNHDA and CDR2 SQIVND come from the germline V gene (reference sequence). The CDR3 has 14 residues. Sequenced sample: peripheral blood. The clonotype was recovered from a woman aged 65 to 85 with active or convalescent COVID-19. This sequence joins TRBV19 and TRBJ2-3; 10 bases map to TRBD2. The DNA for the CDR3 is TGTGCCAGTAGCCGGGCTAGCGGGAGAGATACGCAGTATTTT. Amino acid sequence: CASSRASGRDTQYF.